The present T cell receptor (beta chain) was sequenced within a study of T cell responses to AZD1222 COVID-19 vaccine. Study results and caveats: It should be noted that donors were predominantly white British and more often female, and clonal diversity was possibly underestimated.

In the case of this clone: Antigen unknown.

The CDR3 totals 13 residues. J gave up 9 bases and V 4 bases, and 10 bases lay outside the gene matches. Germline lookup yields CDR1 SGHNT and CDR2 YYREEE (reference sequence). Assay used: immunoSEQ multiplex PCR; TCRdb lists only in-frame clones, some missing. The sample contains fewer than 150,000 clones, about 90% of which appear only once. Here the sequenced sample was peripheral blood, taken 28 days after the second AZD1222 dose. The receptor's source is an adult who received the AZD1222 COVID-19 vaccine. The chain couples TRBV5-4 to TRBJ2-7; 7 bases are shared with TRBD1. The chain's CDR3 is CASSIETGAGQYF. The CDR3 DNA reads as TGTGCCAGCAGCATCGAAACAGGGGCGGGGCAGTACTTC.